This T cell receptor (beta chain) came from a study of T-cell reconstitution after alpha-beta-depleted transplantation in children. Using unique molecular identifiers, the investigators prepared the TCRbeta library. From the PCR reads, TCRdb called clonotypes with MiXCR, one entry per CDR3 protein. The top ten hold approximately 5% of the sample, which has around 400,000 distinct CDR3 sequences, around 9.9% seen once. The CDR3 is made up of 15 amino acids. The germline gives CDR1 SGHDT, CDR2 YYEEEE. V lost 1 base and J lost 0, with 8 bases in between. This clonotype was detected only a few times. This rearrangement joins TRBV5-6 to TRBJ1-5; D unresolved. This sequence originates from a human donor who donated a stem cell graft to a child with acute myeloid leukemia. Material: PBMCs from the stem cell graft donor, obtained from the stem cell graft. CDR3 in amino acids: CASSLHPYSNQPQHF. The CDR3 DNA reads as TGTGCCAGCAGCTTGCACCCTTATAGCAATCAGCCCCAGCATTTT.